This passage covers 17 T cell receptor beta chains from one sample sequenced in a study of cytomegalovirus exposure and HLA in healthy donors. Sequencing was performed with immunoSEQ multiplex PCR; in TCRdb, only in-frame clones are kept and a portion is missing. The table includes more than 150,000 clones, 84% detected once. The sequenced sample was PBMCs. These receptors were collected from a woman in her late teens or twenties in good health and CMV-seropositive.

This sequence joins TRBV7-2 and TRBJ1-4; D is uncertain. This CDR3 spans 15 amino acids. From germline, CDR1 is SGHTA and CDR2 FQGNSA. Trimming took 3 bases from V and 8 from J, leaving 16 bases between them. The CDR3 protein is CASSFFRNPGEKLFF. The CDR3, as DNA: TGTGCCAGCAGCTTTTTCAGAAACCCGGGGGAAAAACTGTTTTTT.

This chain links TRBV19 with TRBJ1-3; D unresolved. CDR1 and CDR2 from the germline V gene are LNHDA and SQIVND (reference sequence). The CDR3 is made up of 15 amino acids. V dropped 3 bases and J dropped 0 bases, with 9 bases sitting between them. The CDR3 reads CASSIERTSGNTIYF. For the CDR3, the DNA is TGTGCCAGTAGTATTGAGCGCACCTCTGGAAACACCATATATTTT.

J is TRBJ2-1 and V is TRBV4-1, with TRBD2 identical over 7 bases. V gave up 1 base and J gave up 5 bases; unmatched junction bases: 2. This CDR3 has 14 residues. Germline assignment: CDR1 MGHRA and CDR2 YSYEKL. CDR3 coding DNA: TGCGCCAGCAGCCAAGTGGGAGGGAACAATGAGCAGTTCTTC. This codes for CASSQVGGNNEQFF.

The genes are TRBV6-5 and TRBJ1-1; 8 bases fit TRBD1. CDR1 is MNHEY and CDR2 is SVGAGI in the germline V gene. The trim removed 4 bases at V and 4 bases at J, leaving 8 bases unmatched. The length of the CDR3 is 15 residues. The CDR3 DNA sequence: TGTGCCAGCAGTTCGGAGAGACAGGGGAGCACTGAAGCTTTCTTT. Protein: CASSSERQGSTEAFF.

The chain has TRBV27 and TRBJ2-3; 11 nucleotides agree with TRBD2. The V segment lost 1 base and the J segment 2 bases; nucleotides outside the gene matches: 5. Germline V lookup: CDR1 MNHEY, CDR2 SMNVEV (reference sequence). The CDR3 runs to 17 residues. The DNA for the CDR3 is TGTGCCAGCAGTTTATTGCTAGCGGGGGGAAACACAGATACGCAGTATTTT. This sequence encodes CASSLLLAGGNTDTQYF.

The chain couples TRBV6-1 to TRBJ2-4; TRBD2 is a possible D gene (6 bases). Trimming cost V 8 bases and J 4 bases, with 15 bases left between them. Looked up from germline, CDR1 is MNHNS and CDR2 is SASEGT. The CDR3 length is 14 residues. Written as DNA, the CDR3 is TGTGCCAGCCTCGAAGGAGGGGTTAAAAACATTCAGTACTTC. Protein: CASLEGGVKNIQYF.

This clone was recorded once. The chain employs TRBV6-1 and TRBJ2-3, with 7 bases fitting TRBD1. V lost 5 bases and J lost 3; bases outside the gene matches: 8. The CDR3 runs 15 residues. The V gene's germline CDR1 is MNHNS and CDR2 SASEGT. CDR3 loop: CASSSRQGGTDTQYF. The CDR3 DNA sequence: TGTGCCAGCAGTTCCAGACAGGGCGGGACAGATACGCAGTATTTT.

The chain has TRBV5-4 and TRBJ2-2; perhaps TRBD2 as D (5 bases). Trimming took 4 bases from V and 4 from J, leaving 14 bases between them. Germline CDR1 is SGHNT and CDR2 is YYREEE (reference sequence). The CDR3 sequence is 15 residues long. CDR3 amino acids: CASSPDPAGTGELFF. The CDR3 DNA reads as TGTGCCAGCAGCCCGGACCCGGCGGGCACCGGGGAGCTGTTTTTT.

For the CDR3, the DNA is TGTGCCAGCAGCCAGACAGGGGTAAATTCACCCCTCCACTTT. It is translated as CASSQTGVNSPLHF. J is TRBJ1-6 and V is TRBV2, with 8 bases lining up with TRBD1. J lost 7 bases, V lost 6 bases, and 5 bases had no gene match. The CDR3 consists of 14 residues. Germline CDR1 and CDR2: SNHLY and FYNNEI.

V is TRBV7-8 and J is TRBJ2-7, with 8 bases matching TRBD1. The length of the CDR3 is 15 residues. CDR1 and CDR2 (germline): SGHVS, FQNEAQ. J lost 5 bases, V lost 6 bases, and 12 bases had no gene match. In DNA form, the CDR3 reads TGTGCCAGCAGTACGCAGGGGGCTGCTTGGGACGAGCAGTACTTC. Encoded protein: CASSTQGAAWDEQYF. The variable domain in full, with the rest retrieved from reference TRBV7-8 and TRBJ2-7, is GAGVSQSPRYKVAKRGQDVALRCDPISGHVSLFWYQQALGQGPEFLTYFQNEAQLDKSGLPSDRFFAERPEGSVSTLKIQRTQQEDSAVYLCASSTQGAAWDEQYFGPGTRLTVT.

The V gene is TRBV6-5, the J gene TRBJ1-5; 7 positions match TRBD1. J gave up 3 bases and V 2 bases, and 4 bases lay outside the gene matches. Germline loops: CDR1 MNHEY, CDR2 SVGAGI. The CDR3 covers 15 residues. The DNA of the CDR3 is TGTGCCAGCAGTTACCCCAGGGGGGTCAATCAGCCCCAGCATTTT. Encoded protein: CASSYPRGVNQPQHF.

The rearrangement uses TRBV5-6 and TRBJ2-7; D is possibly TRBD2 (5 bases). Germline V gene sequence: CDR1 SGHDT, CDR2 YYEEEE. The CDR3 runs to 15 residues. Trimming cost V 0 bases and J 0 bases, with 10 bases left between them. The CDR3 bases are TGTGCCAGCAGCTTGGGAGGGATGTTCTCCTACGAGCAGTACTTC. This gives the protein CASSLGGMFSYEQYF.

The chain links TRBV9 to TRBJ2-2; tentative D call: TRBD2 (6 bases). Germline assignment: CDR1 SGDLS and CDR2 YYNGEE. There are 16 residues in the CDR3. Trimming pared 0 bases from V and 7 bases from J, leaving 16 bases between. The CDR3 DNA is TGTGCCAGCAGCGTAGATCCGGGGCTGCGGGGCGGGGAGCTGTTTTTT. This encodes CASSVDPGLRGGELFF.

The chain joins TRBV28 to TRBJ1-2; 8 bases agree with TRBD1. The V gene end was trimmed by 6 bases and the J gene end by 5 bases; junction bases not matched to a gene: 8. Germline V CDR1 and CDR2: MDHEN, SYDVKM. The CDR3 is 14 residues long. This chain's CDR3 is CASSQGQGNYGYTF. CDR3 DNA sequence: TGTGCCAGCAGCCAAGGACAGGGCAATTATGGCTACACCTTC.

CDR3 bases: TGCGCCAGCAGCTCCCGTGGAGGCGAGCAGTACTTC. Its translation: CASSSRGGEQYF. The J gene is TRBJ2-7, the V gene TRBV5-1; D may be TRBD2 (5 bases). Per the germline V gene, CDR1 is SGHRS and CDR2 is YFSETQ. There are 12 residues in the CDR3. V was pared by 3 bases and J by 6 bases, with 10 bases between.

This clone has just one count. The chain carries TRBV19 and TRBJ1-5, with TRBD1 identical over 8 bases. CDR3 length: 13 amino acids. V was clipped by 10 bases and J by 3 bases; unmatched bases: 5. CDR1 and CDR2 (germline): LNHDA, SQIVND (reference sequence). Written as DNA, the CDR3 is TGTGCCACCCAGGACAGGGACAATCAGCCCCAGCATTTT. As protein: CATQDRDNQPQHF.

The chain carries TRBV4-1 and TRBJ1-1, with TRBD1 identical over 7 bases. V lost 4 bases and J lost 2; bases outside the gene matches: 16. The CDR3 extends over 18 amino acids. The germline V gene encodes CDR1 MGHRA and CDR2 YSYEKL. The CDR3 reads CASSRPGTETKSNTEAFF. As DNA, the CDR3 is TGCGCCAGCAGCCGGCCCGGGACAGAGACGAAGAGTAACACTGAAGCTTTCTTT.